A selection of T cell receptor beta chains follows, all from one sample in a study of CD8 T cells in ankylosing spondylitis. TCRdb called the 5' RACE reads again in MiXCR, with one record for every CDR3 protein. The sample comprises approximately 150,000 distinct CDR3 sequences, around two fifths of which are singletons, and approximately 16% rests with the top ten. Sequenced input: synovial fluid, either unsorted or a sorted T cell fraction (not recorded which). The receptors were gathered from a male donor with ankylosing spondylitis. Both conserved end residues are part of each CDR3. A D gene is named only where the DNA matches it firmly. Clone size is stated in some rows and not others, as once, few, many or a class when expanded.

size	V	D	J	DNA	CDR3
NA	TRBV6-4	TRBD2	TRBJ2-1	TGTGCCAGCAGTGACTCGGCTAGCGGGATACCTAACTCCTACAATGAGCAGTTCTTC	CASSDSASGIPNSYNEQFF
NA	TRBV12-3/TRBV12-4	NA	TRBJ1-2	TGTGCCAGCAGTTTTTTTTTATCGACTAACTATGGCTACACCTTC	CASSFFLSTNYGYTF
NA	TRBV7-8	NA	TRBJ1-5	TGTGCCAGCAGCTTCCGACTTGTCCAGCCCCAGCATTTT	CASSFRLVQPQHF
few	TRBV6-5	NA	TRBJ2-2	TGTGCCAGCAGTTATACCCTCGGACCCACCGGGGAGCTGTTTTTT	CASSYTLGPTGELFF
NA	TRBV10-3	NA	TRBJ2-7	TGTGCCACCACAGAATATACGGGAAGAAACTCCTACGAGCAGTACTTC	CATTEYTGRNSYEQYF
NA	TRBV21-1	NA	TRBJ1-1	TGTGCCAGCAGCACTCACAGGGTAGATTCGAACACTGAAGCTTTCTTT	CASSTHRVDSNTEAFF
NA	TRBV3-1	TRBD2	TRBJ2-1	TGTGCCAGCAGCTCCTTCCCTAAGCGGGGGCCTCGGGGGAATGAGCAGTTCTTC	CASSSFPKRGPRGNEQFF
NA	TRBV5-1	NA	TRBJ2-3	NA	CASSLFFGADTQYF
many	TRBV7-6	NA	TRBJ2-7	TGTGCCAGCAGCCCAGGGAGAGGAGACTACGAGCAGTACTTC	CASSPGRGDYEQYF
many	TRBV2	TRBD1	TRBJ1-6	TGTGCCAGCAGTGAAAGCAGGGGGCCCGGTTCACCCCTCCACTTT	CASSESRGPGSPLHF
NA	TRBV5-8	NA	TRBJ2-2	TGTGCCAGCAGCTTGCAGCCCGGCGGGACCGGGGAGCTGTTTTTT	CASSLQPGGTGELFF
NA	TRBV10-3	NA	TRBJ2-3	TGTGCCATCAGTTGGCTCCTCACAGATACGCAGTATTTT	CAISWLLTDTQYF
few	TRBV7-8	NA	TRBJ2-1	TGTGCCAGCAGCCCAGGAGGGGGACTGTTGTACAATGAGCAGTTCTTC	CASSPGGGLLYNEQFF
NA	TRBV4-1	NA	TRBJ1-1	TGCGCCAGCAGTCCTTGGGGGAGGACTGAAGCTTTCTTT	CASSPWGRTEAFF
NA	TRBV7-7	NA	TRBJ1-2	TGTGCTAGCAGCCCCGACGGACACAATAACTATGGCTACACCTTC	CASSPDGHNNYGYTF